These 22 T cell receptor beta chains came from one sample sequenced in a study of blood T cell repertoires in COVID-19. The data were produced by immunoSEQ multiplex PCR, yet TCRdb's version contains in-frame clones alone and is incomplete. The sample holds 200,000 to 300,000 clones, just under 85% seen once. Sequencing was done on a sample of peripheral blood. These receptors all come from a man aged 80 or over with acute or convalescent COVID-19.

The V and J genes are TRBV27 and TRBJ1-2; D might be TRBD1 (5 bases). V shed 6 bases and J shed 2 bases, with 16 bases lying between them. CDR3 length: 15 residues. Germline loops: CDR1 MNHEY, CDR2 SMNVEV (reference sequence). This CDR3 reads CASSRGRRENYGYTF. Here the CDR3 DNA reads TGTGCCAGCAGCCGGGGACGGAGGGAAAACTATGGCTACACCTTC.

The rearrangement links TRBV3-1 (or the pseudogene TRBV3-2) to TRBJ1-3, with TRBD1 matching 7 bases. CDR1 and CDR2 from the germline V gene are LGHDT and YNNKEL (reference sequence). The CDR3 is 20 residues long. The J segment lost 2 bases and the V segment lost 3 bases, leaving 19 bases of the junction unmatched. The CDR3 here is CASSQRGHLQSGVAGNTIYF. Here the CDR3 DNA reads TGTGCCAGCAGCCAGAGGGGGCACCTTCAGTCGGGAGTTGCTGGAAACACCATATATTTT.

This clone has more than one count but fewer than ten. The chain combines TRBV14 with TRBJ1-1, with D possibly matching TRBD1 (6 bases). The CDR3 totals 16 residues. Deletions cut 4 bases from V and 5 bases from J, with 20 bases between. Per the germline V gene, CDR1 is SGHDN and CDR2 is FVKESK. CDR3 loop: CASSPGNRDARTEAFF. The CDR3, as DNA: TGTGCCAGCAGCCCCGGAAACAGGGATGCGAGGACTGAAGCTTTCTTT.

The CDR3 DNA reads TGTGCCAGCTCAGCAGGGACAGTGAACACTGAAGCTTTCTTT. It translates to CASSAGTVNTEAFF. V usage is TRBV18 and J usage is TRBJ1-1, with 7 bases that match TRBD1. The V and J ends lost 5 bases and 0 bases, in that order; junction bases with no gene match: 3. The CDR3 sequence is 14 residues long. Germline-derived CDR1 and CDR2 are KGHSH and LQKENI. Supplemented by reference TRBV18 and TRBJ1-1, the full variable domain reads NAGVMQNPRHLVRRRGQEARLRCSPMKGHSHVYWYRQLPEEGLKFMVYLQKENIIDESGMPKERFSAEFPKEGPSILRIQQVVRGDSAAYFCASSAGTVNTEAFFGQGTRLTVV.

V usage is TRBV24-1 and J usage is TRBJ2-5; 9 bases line up with TRBD1. Germline V gene lookup returns CDR1 KGHDR and CDR2 SFDVKD. V gave up 5 bases and J gave up 1 base; unmatched junction bases: 7. CDR3 length: 16 amino acids. As DNA, the CDR3 is TGTGCCACCAGTGCGCCGGGACAGGGAGGCCAAGAGACCCAGTACTTC. Amino acids: CATSAPGQGGQETQYF.

V is TRBV9 and J is TRBJ2-7, with 8 positions matching TRBD1. CDR1 and CDR2 (germline): SGDLS, YYNGEE. The CDR3 is 15 amino acids. The V and J ends lost 4 bases and 3 bases, in that order; junction bases with no gene match: 9. The CDR3 DNA reads TGTGCCAGCAGCCTGGGACAGGAGAAAGGCTACGAGCAGTACTTC. This sequence encodes CASSLGQEKGYEQYF.

The genes are TRBV18 and TRBJ1-1; 9 bases fit TRBD1. The trim removed 3 bases at V and 4 bases at J, leaving 12 bases unmatched. CDR1 is KGHSH and CDR2 is LQKENI in the germline V gene. This CDR3 is built from 17 residues. The CDR3: CASSPRGDRVTSTEAFF. The CDR3 DNA reads TGTGCCAGCTCACCCCGGGGGGACAGGGTAACTTCCACTGAAGCTTTCTTT.

This chain connects TRBV10-3 to TRBJ2-4; 9 positions match TRBD2. Germline V gene data show CDR1 as ENHRY and CDR2 as SYGVKD. The CDR3 sequence is 15 residues long. V dropped 6 bases and J dropped 7; count of bases not matched to a gene: 10. The CDR3 DNA reads TGTGCCATCAGCCCCGGTCGCGGGGGGGCGAACATTCAGTACTTC. Its protein is CAISPGRGGANIQYF.

The rearrangement links TRBV10-3 to TRBJ1-1; 9 bases are shared with TRBD1. The CDR3 is 15 amino acids. Trimming took 5 bases from V and 7 from J; bases not matched to a gene: 11. Germline lookup yields CDR1 ENHRY and CDR2 SYGVKD. The DNA for the CDR3 is TGTGCCATCAGTAGTGGAACAGGGGGCAATAGTGAAGCTTTCTTT. Its translation is CAISSGTGGNSEAFF.

The V call is TRBV24-1, the J call TRBJ2-7; tentatively, D is TRBD2 (5 bases). Germline V lookup: CDR1 KGHDR, CDR2 SFDVKD. CDR3 size: 13 residues. V was cut by 5 bases and J by 6 bases, with 13 bases left in between. CDR3 bases: TGTGCCACCAGTGCGCCCGGGGTTGGCGAGCAGTACTTC. It specifies CATSAPGVGEQYF.

This rearrangement joins TRBV4-1 to TRBJ2-1; TRBD1 matches 10 bases. The length of the CDR3 is 16 residues. The germline CDR1 and CDR2 sequences are MGHRA and YSYEKL. The J segment lost 6 bases and the V segment lost 1 base, leaving 6 bases of the junction unmatched. The CDR3 DNA follows: TGCGCCAGCAGCCAAGTAGGAAGGACAGGGGGCAATGAGCAGTTCTTC. Encoded protein: CASSQVGRTGGNEQFF.

The chain links TRBV19 to TRBJ1-5, with TRBD1 as a possible D gene (6 bases). Germline V CDR1 and CDR2: LNHDA, SQIVND (reference sequence). Trimming shortened V by 8 bases and J by 4 bases, and 12 bases separated the two germline ends. The CDR3 spans 13 residues. Here the CDR3 DNA reads TGTGCCAGTCAGGACAGTAATAATCAGCCCCAGCATTTT. Protein sequence: CASQDSNNQPQHF.

The CDR3, as DNA: TGTGCCAGCAGTGAAGCGACCGGGACAGTGTCACCCCTCCACTTT. It specifies CASSEATGTVSPLHF. This chain links TRBV2 with TRBJ1-6; TRBD1 agrees at 7 bases. The CDR3 is 15 amino acids. The germline V gene has CDR1 SNHLY and CDR2 FYNNEI. The J segment lost 10 bases and the V segment lost 0 bases, leaving 6 bases of the junction unmatched.

The chain links TRBV6-1 to TRBJ2-7, with D maybe TRBD2 (6 bases). Trimming shortened V by 3 bases and J by 3 bases, and 24 bases separated the two germline ends. Germline CDR1 is MNHNS and CDR2 is SASEGT. This CDR3 has 18 amino acids. The CDR3 DNA sequence: TGTGCCAGCAGTGATCCTAGCCTTGGGAGGCACGCATACTACGAGCAGTACTTC. It translates to CASSDPSLGRHAYYEQYF.

The CDR3 nucleotides are TGTGCCTGGAAACAGGCCGCCTCCTATAATTCACCCCTCCACTTT. Its protein is CAWKQAASYNSPLHF. The genes are TRBV30 and TRBJ1-6, with D possibly being TRBD1 (5 bases). Germline V gene data show CDR1 as GTSNPN and CDR2 as SVGIG (reference sequence). This CDR3 comprises 15 residues. V lost 4 bases and J lost 0, with 10 bases in between.

The chain recombines TRBV2 with TRBJ1-2; no definite D call. Germline V gives CDR1 SNHLY, CDR2 FYNNEI. The CDR3 has 11 residues. Deletions cut 4 bases from V and 8 bases from J, with 8 bases between. The CDR3 spells CASSGTGGYTF. DNA for the CDR3: TGTGCCAGCAGTGGGACTGGAGGCTACACCTTC.

Points on this clone: Other nucleotide sequences in the sample specify the same CDR3. The V and J genes are TRBV7-9 and TRBJ1-5, with a possible D match to TRBD1 (5 bases). Trimming cost V 2 bases and J 5 bases, with 7 bases left between them. This CDR3 is 13 amino acids long. Germline V gene sequence: CDR1 SEHNR, CDR2 FQNEAQ (reference sequence). Here the CDR3 reads CASSLQGDQPQHF. CDR3 DNA sequence: TGTGCCAGCAGCTTACAGGGTGATCAGCCCCAGCATTTT.

This clone was found once. This sequence joins TRBV30 and TRBJ1-2; possibly TRBD1 for D (6 bases). V was shortened by 6 bases and J by 4 bases, with 15 bases between the two germline ends. This CDR3 comprises 13 residues. CDR1 is GTSNPN, CDR2 SVGIG, per germline (reference sequence). CDR3 nucleotide sequence: TGTGCCTGCTATAGGACAGCGCCCTATGGCTACACCTTC. It translates to CACYRTAPYGYTF.

The table lists this clone with a few counts. This chain joins TRBV7-2 and TRBJ1-2; perhaps TRBD1 as D (6 bases). V gave up 7 bases and J gave up 4 bases, with 22 bases separating them. The length of the CDR3 is 16 residues. Germline loops: CDR1 SGHTA, CDR2 FQGNSA. This chain's CDR3 is CASILGQPIPSYGYTF. For the CDR3, the DNA is TGTGCCAGCATTCTAGGACAGCCTATACCTTCCTATGGCTACACCTTC. Full variable domain (remainder filled in from reference TRBV7-2 and TRBJ1-2): GAGVSQSPSNKVTEKGKDVELRCDPISGHTALYWYRQSLGQGLEFLIYFQGNSAPDKSGLPSDRFSAERTGGSVSTLTIQRTQQEDSAVYLCASILGQPIPSYGYTFGSGTRLTVV.

V usage is TRBV2 and J usage is TRBJ2-3, with D perhaps TRBD2 (6 bases). Trimming left V 4 bases short and J 6 bases short, with 17 bases between. The CDR3 is 15 residues long. CDR1 is SNHLY, CDR2 FYNNEI, per germline. The CDR3 bases are TGTGCCAGCAGTGTGCTAGGCGGGACGGCGGATACGCAGTATTTT. Translation: CASSVLGGTADTQYF.

This chain links TRBV7-8 with TRBJ1-5; D is possibly TRBD1 (5 bases). Germline values: CDR1 SGHVS, CDR2 FQNEAQ. The ends were cut back, 8 bases at V and 1 base at J, with 12 bases in the middle. The CDR3 contains 14 residues. For the CDR3, the DNA is TGTGCCAGCGGGACTTCGAGGAGCAATCAGCCCCAGCATTTT. The encoded protein is CASGTSRSNQPQHF.

On this clone: Different DNA sequences within this sample yield the same CDR3. The CDR3 sequence: CASSPRDRGSNQPQHF. DNA for the CDR3: TGTGCCAGTAGTCCAAGGGACAGGGGGAGCAATCAGCCCCAGCATTTT. This chain uses TRBV19 with TRBJ1-5; 11 bases are shared with TRBD1. Trimming at V came to 5 bases and at J to 1 base, leaving 4 bases not matched to a gene. Looked up from germline, CDR1 is LNHDA and CDR2 is SQIVND (reference sequence). The CDR3 is 16 amino acids.